The 7 T cell receptor beta chains given below trace back to one sample, sequenced in a study of OX40 agonist ivuxolimab in advanced cancers. Method: immunoSEQ multiplex PCR; TCRdb's copy keeps in-frame clones and lacks some. The table records approximately 70,000 clones, more than 70% of them present only once. The input for sequencing was CD4+ or CD8+ T cells sorted from blood, taken in a trial of the OX40 agonist ivuxolimab. The receptors were sampled from an adult with an advanced solid tumor such as melanoma, head and neck, liver or kidney cancer.

The rearrangement joins TRBV5-4 to TRBJ2-5, with 10 bases lining up with TRBD2. Germline loops: CDR1 SGHNT, CDR2 YYREEE (reference sequence). The CDR3 length is 15 residues. The junction had 3 bases not matched to a gene; V was cut back by 0 bases and J by 4 bases. This chain's CDR3 is CASSLGAGGVETQYF. In DNA form, the CDR3 reads TGTGCCAGCAGCTTGGGAGCGGGGGGGGTAGAGACCCAGTACTTC.

Only one count was recorded for this clone. J is TRBJ1-5 and V is TRBV5-6, with D hard to call. This CDR3 is 14 amino acids long. Germline V gene data show CDR1 as SGHDT and CDR2 as YYEEEE. Trimming removed 2 bases at V and 0 bases at J, with 6 bases between. CDR3 coding DNA: TGTGCCAGCAGCTTACAGCTTAGCAATCAGCCCCAGCATTTT. Translated: CASSLQLSNQPQHF. Full variable domain (outside the CDR3, taken from reference TRBV5-6 and TRBJ1-5): DAGVTQSPTHLIKTRGQQVTLRCSPKSGHDTVSWYQQALGQGPQFIFQYYEEEERQRGNFPDRFSGHQFPNYSSELNVNALLLGDSALYLCASSLQLSNQPQHFGDGTRLSIL.

The chain combines TRBV10-3 with TRBJ2-2; 10 positions match TRBD1. The CDR3 loop spans 14 amino acids. Germline values: CDR1 ENHRY, CDR2 SYGVKD. J lost 4 bases, V lost 4 bases, and 0 bases had no gene match. DNA for the CDR3: TGTGCCATCAGTGGACAGGGGGCCACCGGGGAGCTGTTTTTT. The encoded protein is CAISGQGATGELFF.

The chain has TRBV10-3 and TRBJ1-5; no clear D. There are 16 residues in the CDR3. The germline V gene encodes CDR1 ENHRY and CDR2 SYGVKD. Trimming pared 0 bases from V and 3 bases from J, leaving 12 bases between. CDR3 amino acids: CAISESRGGPNQPQHF. The CDR3 coding sequence is TGTGCCATCAGTGAGTCGCGGGGTGGCCCCAATCAGCCCCAGCATTTT.

The genes are TRBV18 and TRBJ1-1, with D maybe TRBD1 (6 bases). The V and J ends lost 2 bases and 4 bases respectively, with 14 bases between them. The CDR3 extends over 15 amino acids. The germline gives CDR1 KGHSH, CDR2 LQKENI. The CDR3 reads CASSPLPQGSTEAFF. The CDR3 DNA is TGTGCCAGCTCACCATTGCCACAGGGATCCACTGAAGCTTTCTTT.

V and J are TRBV11-1 and TRBJ1-2, with 8 positions matching TRBD1. CDR1 and CDR2 (germline): SGHAT, FQDESV (reference sequence). This CDR3 is 14 amino acids long. Germline trimming cut 5 bases from V and 4 bases from J; bases unmatched to any gene: 6. CDR3: CASSPTGGSYGYTF. The DNA of the CDR3 is TGTGCCAGCAGCCCTACAGGGGGGAGCTATGGCTACACCTTC. The full variable domain, in which reference TRBV11-1 and TRBJ1-2 provide the parts outside the CDR3, is EAEVAQSPRYKITEKSQAVAFWCDPISGHATLYWYRQILGQGPELLVQFQDESVVDDSQLPKDRFSAERLKGVDSTLKIQPAELGDSAMYLCASSPTGGSYGYTFGSGTRLTVV.

This chain connects TRBV5-4 to TRBJ2-5; 7 nucleotides line up with TRBD2. Germline V gives CDR1 SGHNT, CDR2 YYREEE (reference sequence). The CDR3 sequence is 14 residues long. Losses at the gene ends were 0 bases for V and 1 base for J; bases not matched to a gene: 0. DNA of the CDR3: TGTGCCAGCAGCTTGGGACTAGCCCAAGAGACCCAGTACTTC. This translates into CASSLGLAQETQYF.